The present entry profiles one T cell receptor (beta chain) with its context. The target antigen is unknown. This sample was taken from a study of tumor-infiltrating lymphocytes in primary liver carcinoma. Study-wide points: When set against blood, tumors had a significantly higher top-250-clone fraction (p = 0.039).

The source material, 20-30 mg of unsorted bulk tissue, was used to co-extract RNA and DNA. The patients, who had chronic HBV infection, were treatment-naive (untreated). With a constant-region primer, TCR beta cDNA was made from around 530 ng of total RNA. Three nested multiplex PCR rounds, a slightly modified ARM-PCR method, built the TCR beta libraries. For around 11 cycles apiece, the opening two PCR rounds ran with TRBV1-TRBV30 forward primers and a C-beta reverse primer. TCRdb fed the multiplex PCR reads into MiXCR, producing one record per CDR3 protein. The sample consists of tens of thousands of distinct CDR3 sequences, over 65% of them appearing once. The CDR3 loop spans 15 amino acids. V shed 3 bases, J shed 0 bases, and the junction held 1 base outside the gene matches. Germline lookup yields CDR1 SGHAT and CDR2 FQDESV (reference sequence).

The chain combines TRBV11-1 with TRBJ2-1; 8 bases agree with TRBD2. This TCR was recovered from a man in his forties with primary liver carcinoma and hepatitis B virus infection. The sequencing sample was made of liver tumor tissue from sampling region 5. Subset here: tumor region T5, tumor centre. The CDR3 DNA reads as TGTGCCAGCAGCTTCGGGACTAGCTCCTACAATGAGCAGTTCTTC. Translated: CASSFGTSSYNEQFF. Drawing the rest from reference TRBV11-1 and TRBJ2-1, the complete variable domain is EAEVAQSPRYKITEKSQAVAFWCDPISGHATLYWYRQILGQGPELLVQFQDESVVDDSQLPKDRFSAERLKGVDSTLKIQPAELGDSAMYLCASSFGTSSYNEQFFGPGTRLTVL.